These T cell receptor beta chains were read from a single sample in a study of blood T cells in healthy people across ages. Via MiXCR, TCRdb re-called the 5' RACE reads, giving one row per CDR3 protein. Altogether approximately 700,000 distinct CDR3 sequences are present, 32% being singletons, with the ten largest covering 15%. The material sequenced was blood. The receptors were sampled from a woman older than 75 in good health. Each CDR3 is given without its conserved first and last residue.

j_gene,v_gene,CDR3aa
TRBJ2-6,TRBV6-2/TRBV6-3,ASSYGAGTFSGANVLT
TRBJ2-5,TRBV20-1,SATRIGPVRVETQY
-,TRBV20-1,SAVTLLTGIEQY
TRBJ1-2,TRBV29-1,SVEGPSDGYT
TRBJ1-6,TRBV20-1,RASPGGAEGISSLH
TRBJ2-4,TRBV7-8,ASSLDRGSKNIQY
TRBJ1-2,TRBV18,ASSPGGKGYGYT
TRBJ1-4,TRBV7-2,ASSPRRSTNEKLF
-,TRBV7-6,ASSWAQGEQY
TRBJ2-7,TRBV6-1,ASKVTGRRGTYEQY
TRBJ2-3,TRBV9,ASSPLGEYPDTQY
TRBJ2-1,TRBV10-3,AISELAGGPNEQF